Listed below are T cell receptor beta chains from one sample, sequenced in a study of T cell repertoires in aging, cancer and after chemotherapy. TCRdb re-called the multiplex PCR reads with MiXCR, one entry per CDR3 protein. The table has approximately 3,000 distinct CDR3 sequences, around 20% seen once. The sequencing sample was made of blood. The origin of the receptors is a human donor with a solid tumor. CDR3s include the opening cysteine and the closing phenylalanine or tryptophan. A D gene is named only where the DNA matches it firmly. Clone size is not always given. Where it is, it says once, few, many or a class for expanded clones.

j_call: TRBJ2-5
v_call: TRBV9
clone_size: .
d_call: TRBD2
cdr3_aa: CASSVGGGKQETQYF
cdr3_nt: TGTGCCAGCAGCGTAGGCGGGGGAAAACAAGAGACCCAGTACTTC

j_call: TRBJ2-1
v_call: TRBV7-9
clone_size: medium-sized
d_call: .
cdr3_aa: CASSFVYNEQFF
cdr3_nt: TGTGCCAGCAGCTTCGTCTACAATGAGCAGTTCTTC

j_call: TRBJ1-4
v_call: TRBV7-9
clone_size: medium-sized
d_call: .
cdr3_aa: CASSLDGSGSEKLFF
cdr3_nt: TGTGCCAGCAGCTTAGACGGGTCCGGTAGTGAAAAACTGTTTTTT

j_call: TRBJ2-2
v_call: TRBV7-7
clone_size: .
d_call: .
cdr3_aa: CASSLRTVQGQDGELFF
cdr3_nt: TGTGCTAGCAGCTTAAGGACAGTCCAAGGGCAGGACGGGGAGCTGTTTTTT

j_call: TRBJ2-2
v_call: TRBV20-1
clone_size: medium-sized
d_call: .
cdr3_aa: CSAPKGQEHRLFF
cdr3_nt: TGCAGTGCACCGAAGGGCCAGGAGCACCGTCTGTTTTTT

j_call: TRBJ2-7
v_call: TRBV20-1
clone_size: few
d_call: .
cdr3_aa: CSAGLPGTYEQYF
cdr3_nt: TGCAGTGCTGGACTACCGGGGACCTACGAGCAGTACTTC

j_call: TRBJ2-2
v_call: TRBV5-1
clone_size: .
d_call: TRBD2
cdr3_aa: CASSLRLAETGELFF
cdr3_nt: TGCGCCAGCAGCTTGAGACTAGCGGAGACCGGGGAGCTGTTTTTT

j_call: TRBJ2-1
v_call: TRBV12-3/TRBV12-4
clone_size: .
d_call: TRBD2
cdr3_aa: CASSLGTSGAGQFF
cdr3_nt: TGTGCCAGCAGTTTAGGGACTAGCGGTGCCGGGCAGTTCTTC

j_call: TRBJ1-4
v_call: TRBV5-5
clone_size: .
d_call: TRBD1
cdr3_aa: CASSTRTGLNEKLFF
cdr3_nt: TGTGCCAGCAGCACAAGGACAGGGTTAAATGAAAAACTGTTTTTT

j_call: TRBJ1-4
v_call: TRBV2
clone_size: few
d_call: .
cdr3_aa: CASSGLGGAGFQSNEKLFF
cdr3_nt: TGTGCCAGCAGTGGATTGGGAGGGGCCGGCTTTCAATCTAATGAAAAACTGTTTTTT

j_call: TRBJ1-1
v_call: TRBV25-1
clone_size: .
d_call: .
cdr3_aa: CASTDTLNTEAFF
cdr3_nt: TGTGCCAGCACGGACACTTTGAACACTGAAGCTTTCTTT

j_call: TRBJ2-1
v_call: TRBV20-1
clone_size: .
d_call: TRBD2
cdr3_aa: CSAGKTSGGEQFF
cdr3_nt: TGCAGTGCTGGGAAGACTAGCGGGGGGGAGCAGTTCTTC

j_call: TRBJ2-1
v_call: TRBV11-2
clone_size: medium-sized
d_call: .
cdr3_aa: CASSPGLSYNEQFF
cdr3_nt: TGTGCCAGCAGCCCCGGACTCAGCTACAATGAGCAGTTCTTC

j_call: TRBJ1-1
v_call: TRBV12-3/TRBV12-4
clone_size: .
d_call: .
cdr3_aa: CASSLSSGDTEAFF
cdr3_nt: TGTGCCAGCAGTTTATCCTCGGGGGACACTGAAGCTTTCTTT

j_call: TRBJ1-2
v_call: TRBV6-1
clone_size: few
d_call: TRBD1
cdr3_aa: CASSENPGTGGYGYTF
cdr3_nt: TGTGCCAGCAGTGAGAACCCCGGGACAGGGGGCTATGGCTACACCTTC

j_call: TRBJ2-1
v_call: TRBV12-5
clone_size: .
d_call: .
cdr3_aa: CASRIRERDEQFF
cdr3_nt: TGTGCTAGCAGGATCAGGGAAAGGGATGAGCAGTTCTTC

j_call: TRBJ2-1
v_call: TRBV6-2/TRBV6-3
clone_size: few
d_call: TRBD2
cdr3_aa: CASSYPSGGLNNEQFF
cdr3_nt: TGTGCCAGCAGTTACCCTAGCGGGGGACTAAACAATGAGCAGTTCTTC

j_call: TRBJ2-3
v_call: TRBV7-6
clone_size: medium-sized
d_call: TRBD2
cdr3_aa: CASSLAAAGSLTDTQYF
cdr3_nt: TGTGCCAGCAGCTTAGCTGCAGCGGGGTCTTTAACAGATACGCAGTATTTT

j_call: TRBJ1-1
v_call: TRBV6-2/TRBV6-3
clone_size: .
d_call: TRBD1
cdr3_aa: CASSYSQGGTEAFF
cdr3_nt: TGTGCCAGCAGTTACTCTCAGGGGGGCACTGAAGCTTTCTTT

j_call: TRBJ2-2
v_call: TRBV12-3/TRBV12-4
clone_size: .
d_call: TRBD2
cdr3_aa: CASISSGGCTGELFF
cdr3_nt: TGTGCCAGCATCTCTAGCGGGGGATGCACCGGGGAGCTGTTTTTT

j_call: TRBJ2-2
v_call: TRBV7-2
clone_size: few
d_call: TRBD2
cdr3_aa: CASSLGGTSIGELFF
cdr3_nt: TGTGCCAGCAGCTTAGGGGGGACTAGCATCGGGGAGCTGTTTTTT

j_call: TRBJ1-1
v_call: TRBV30
clone_size: .
d_call: .
cdr3_aa: CAWGRGMNTEAFF
cdr3_nt: TGTGCCTGGGGGAGAGGGATGAACACTGAAGCTTTCTTT

j_call: TRBJ1-2
v_call: TRBV6-5
clone_size: large
d_call: .
cdr3_aa: CASSYEPFGNYGYTF
cdr3_nt: TGTGCCAGCAGTTACGAACCTTTTGGAAACTATGGCTACACCTTC

j_call: TRBJ1-2
v_call: TRBV11-2
clone_size: .
d_call: .
cdr3_aa: CASSPQRWYGYTF
cdr3_nt: TGTGCCAGCAGCCCTCAGAGATGGTATGGCTACACCTTC

j_call: TRBJ2-7
v_call: TRBV11-3
clone_size: medium-sized
d_call: .
cdr3_aa: CASSSRGGTAYEQYF
cdr3_nt: TGTGCCAGCAGCTCCCGCGGAGGGACAGCCTACGAGCAGTACTTC

j_call: TRBJ1-1
v_call: TRBV11-3
clone_size: medium-sized
d_call: .
cdr3_aa: CASSPNTLVNTEAFF
cdr3_nt: TGTGCCAGCAGCCCTAACACGCTAGTGAACACTGAAGCTTTCTTT

j_call: TRBJ2-7
v_call: TRBV7-9
clone_size: .
d_call: .
cdr3_aa: CASSSRSGTAEQYF
cdr3_nt: TGTGCCAGCAGCTCGCGTAGCGGTACGGCCGAGCAGTACTTC

j_call: TRBJ2-7
v_call: TRBV7-9
clone_size: medium-sized
d_call: .
cdr3_aa: CASSLAPQGSIF
cdr3_nt: TGTGCCAGCAGCTTAGCACCCCAGGGCAGTATTTTC

j_call: TRBJ1-1
v_call: TRBV27
clone_size: .
d_call: .
cdr3_aa: CASSFNPPIGTGNTEAFF
cdr3_nt: TGTGCCAGCAGTTTTAACCCCCCGATCGGGACTGGGAACACTGAAGCTTTCTTT

j_call: TRBJ1-5
v_call: TRBV19
clone_size: .
d_call: .
cdr3_aa: CASSTGTGGWRNQPQHF
cdr3_nt: TGTGCCAGTAGTACAGGCACCGGGGGGTGGCGTAATCAGCCCCAGCATTTT

j_call: TRBJ1-4
v_call: TRBV28
clone_size: .
d_call: .
cdr3_aa: CASKFTSGAGPEKLFF
cdr3_nt: TGTGCCAGCAAGTTTACTTCCGGGGCAGGGCCCGAAAAACTGTTTTTT

j_call: TRBJ2-4
v_call: TRBV11-1
clone_size: .
d_call: TRBD1
cdr3_aa: CASSSEGAQENIQYF
cdr3_nt: TGTGCCAGCAGTTCAGAGGGGGCACAGGAAAACATTCAGTACTTC

j_call: TRBJ1-2
v_call: TRBV18
clone_size: medium-sized
d_call: .
cdr3_aa: CASSPQTEIYGYTF
cdr3_nt: TGTGCCAGCTCACCCCAGACTGAGATCTATGGCTACACCTTC

j_call: TRBJ2-1
v_call: TRBV5-4
clone_size: .
d_call: TRBD1
cdr3_aa: CASSLAGTDEQFF
cdr3_nt: TGTGCCAGCAGCTTGGCCGGGACAGATGAGCAGTTCTTC

j_call: TRBJ1-1
v_call: TRBV5-4
clone_size: .
d_call: TRBD1
cdr3_aa: CASSLSGGLNTEAFF
cdr3_nt: TGTGCCAGCAGCTTGTCAGGGGGCCTGAACACTGAAGCTTTCTTT

j_call: TRBJ1-5
v_call: TRBV12-3/TRBV12-4
clone_size: .
d_call: .
cdr3_aa: CASSNRGPGTGNQPQHF
cdr3_nt: TGTGCCAGCAGTAATAGGGGACCAGGGACGGGCAATCAGCCCCAGCATTTT

j_call: TRBJ1-1
v_call: TRBV6-2/TRBV6-3
clone_size: .
d_call: .
cdr3_aa: CASAGSKLNTEAFF
cdr3_nt: TGTGCCAGCGCTGGGAGTAAATTGAACACTGAAGCTTTCTTT